The TCR beta chain described here comes from a study of blood T cell repertoires in COVID-19. Study-wide background: Samples taken during acute and convalescent COVID-19 were collected in the United States, Italy and Spain. The analysed material was cDNA or gDNA that came from T cells, B-cell-depleted T cells, or PBMCs.

Source study methods: Scientists estimated how many nucleated cells there were by amplifying reference gene primers. Using immunoSEQ multiplex PCR, the repertoire was profiled, and TCRdb retains in-frame clones only, with some absent. The V and J calls and clone size were taken over from that table, and D and trimming were inferred from the DNA. Of approximately 60,000 clones listed, about four fifths are singletons. The TCR originated in a woman in her sixties or seventies with acute or convalescent COVID-19. The sequencing input was peripheral blood.

The CDR3 nucleotides read TGTGCCAGCAGCTTAAGCTGGGAACTAGCGGGGGTAACGTACAATGAGCAGTTCTTC. Translating gives CASSLSWELAGVTYNEQFF. This chain joins TRBV7-8 and TRBJ2-1, with 11 bases fitting TRBD2. Germline V gives CDR1 SGHVS, CDR2 FQNEAQ. The trim removed 2 bases at V and 4 bases at J, leaving 13 bases unmatched. This CDR3 contains 19 residues.